This T cell receptor beta chain was sequenced for a study of shared clonotypes between healthy human individuals. V dropped 4 bases and J dropped 1 base, with 11 bases sitting between them. The CDR3 is 14 residues long. Per germline, CDR1 SGHRS and CDR2 YFSETQ. HIV-negative, healthy adults without recent acute infections or vaccinations were the donors. Source study methods: ImmunoSEQ output held junction-only sequences without quality scores, so filtering differed. Assay used: immunoSEQ multiplex PCR; TCRdb lists only in-frame clones, some missing. V and J calls and clone size are copied from that table; D and trimming were computed from the DNA. The sample has around 500,000 clones, approximately 78% seen once.

The genes are TRBV5-1 and TRBJ1-1; D ambiguous. The sample consisted of PBMCs. The source of this sequence is a woman between 35 and 50 years old in good health. Some clones in this sample may be carry-over from other donors' samples. The CDR3 coding sequence is TGCGCCAGCAGCCCTGGCCACGGGAACACTGAAGCTTTCTTT. This translates into CASSPGHGNTEAFF. Together with reference TRBV5-1 and TRBJ1-1, the CDR3 gives the full variable domain: KAGVTQTPRYLIKTRGQQVTLSCSPISGHRSVSWYQQTPGQGLQFLFEYFSETQRNKGNFPGRFSGRQFSNSRSEMNVSTLELGDSALYLCASSPGHGNTEAFFGQGTRLTVV.